This TCR beta chain appears in the sequencing data of a study of blood T cell repertoires in COVID-19. Individuals aged about 18 to 89 years were recruited from roughly 22 US areas. Cohorts were assigned according to the clinical history that participants reported. The study recruited exposed participants who had met a COVID-19 case within 2 weeks before entry. The germline V gene has CDR1 SGHVS and CDR2 FQNEAQ. With 3 bases removed from V and 2 bases from J, the gap between germline ends came to 10 bases. The CDR3 has 15 residues. Assay: immunoSEQ multiplex PCR; the TCRdb copy retains only in-frame clones and omits some. The profile covers some 180,000 clones, with roughly 80% appearing a single time and roughly an eighth taken by the ten largest.

This TCR was recovered from a man between 60 and 75 years old who had been exposed to COVID-19. The rearrangement links TRBV7-8 to TRBJ1-4, with D possibly TRBD1 on 5 matching bases. Sample: PBMCs or T cells enriched from blood (not recorded which). The DNA for the CDR3 is TGTGCCAGCAGCTTTACCTCAGGGACTAATGAAAAACTGTTTTTT. It specifies CASSFTSGTNEKLFF.